This TCR beta chain was obtained from a study of neoadjuvant anti-PD-1 for oral cavity cancer. Study-wide findings and caveats: Higher pretreatment Treg/Th17 ratios tracked higher pretreatment blood clonality.

Six replicates per PBMC sample, mostly from roughly 470 ng of genomic DNA. Clones were read by immunoSEQ multiplex PCR, and TCRdb kept only the in-frame ones, dropping some. This sample has about 14,000 clones, with 65% to 75% found just once. This clone has a single count. The antigen is unknown. Stage II-IVA oral cavity squamous cell carcinoma was new and untreated by systemic or radiation therapy. No culture or expansion preceded analysis of these blood cells. Germline CDR1 reads SGHKS; CDR2 reads YYEKEE (reference sequence). V gave up 2 bases and J gave up 7 bases, with 18 bases separating them. The CDR3 runs to 15 residues.

The V and J genes are TRBV5-5 and TRBJ2-5; a possible D gene is TRBD2 (6 bases). The receptor's source is a person between 40 and 85 years old with oral cavity squamous cell carcinoma. The material sequenced was PBMCs, taken before nivolumab (anti-PD-1) treatment. CDR3: CASSLADGGVATQYF. In DNA, the CDR3 is TGTGCCAGCAGCTTAGCGGACGGGGGAGTCGCGACCCAGTACTTC.